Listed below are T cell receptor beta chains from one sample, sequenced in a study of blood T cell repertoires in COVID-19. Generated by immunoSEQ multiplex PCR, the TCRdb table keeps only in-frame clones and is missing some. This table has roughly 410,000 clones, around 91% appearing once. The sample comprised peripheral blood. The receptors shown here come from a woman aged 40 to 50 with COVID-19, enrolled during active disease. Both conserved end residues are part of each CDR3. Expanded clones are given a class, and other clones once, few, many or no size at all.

CASSRRRGAGAFYEQFF TRBJ2-1 - TRBV4-3 17
CASRPTRGGYTF TRBJ1-2 - TRBV2 12
CASSLAYRDRDAFF TRBJ1-1 - TRBV7-2 14
CASSLVGVKTGELFF TRBJ2-2 - TRBV5-4 15
CATSRDRGSYNEQFF TRBJ2-1 - TRBV15 15
CASSSGTAPTQNTGELFF TRBJ2-2 - TRBV5-1 18
CASSFFWGLNTEAFF TRBJ1-1 - TRBV5-6 15
CASRGGSLSNTEAFF TRBJ1-1 - TRBV28 15
CASSEVGDPEAFF TRBJ1-1 - TRBV2 13
CASSGTGVAGNTIYF TRBJ1-3 - TRBV9 15
CASSYRGLGYEQYF TRBJ2-7 - TRBV6-5 14
CASSLGDRGNMGSRDF TRBJ2-7 - TRBV5-1 16
CASSWRGIPYYGYTF TRBJ1-2 - TRBV19 15
CASSSWNTEAFF TRBJ1-1 - TRBV27 12
CASSSGTGIYNEQFF TRBJ2-1 - TRBV5-1 15
CASSFYQGKDSPLHF TRBJ1-6 - TRBV5-1 15
CASSSLMDRDGYTF TRBJ1-2 - TRBV6-2/TRBV6-3 14
CASSQGGTFPSGGETQYF TRBJ2-5 - TRBV4-2 18
CASSRNGGVGQPQHF TRBJ1-5 - TRBV7-2 15
CASSSDRVGEKLFF TRBJ1-4 - TRBV27 14
CASSPQGGGGYTF TRBJ1-2 - TRBV5-6 13
CASSPRDRPYNEQFF TRBJ2-1 - TRBV7-9 15
CASSPRTGVNYGYTF TRBJ1-2 - TRBV7-8 15
CASSSPAGTGGLTTQYF TRBJ2-3 - TRBV5-5 17
CASSVGGLNTGELFF TRBJ2-2 - TRBV9 15
CASSQGGATGELFF TRBJ2-2 - TRBV3-1/TRBV3-2 14
CASSPDSTSYEQYF TRBJ2-7 - TRBV21-1 14
CASSLPGGLNTEAFF TRBJ1-1 - TRBV18 15
CASSLAAGGPRDTQYF TRBJ2-3 - TRBV7-9 16
CASSLRNTGELFF TRBJ2-2 - TRBV5-8 13
CASSGGIRAPSDTQYF TRBJ2-3 - TRBV5-4 16
CASEGNIPLREQFF TRBJ2-1 few TRBV2 14
CASSASGGGTQYF TRBJ2-3 - TRBV9 13
CASSLRRVAERNNEQFF TRBJ2-1 - TRBV3-1/TRBV3-2 17
CASSQETPGGERYTQYF TRBJ2-3 - TRBV4-1 17
CASSRGGWDQPQHF TRBJ1-5 - TRBV4-1 14
CASSTYSGIQGDQNSPLHF TRBJ1-6 - TRBV19 19